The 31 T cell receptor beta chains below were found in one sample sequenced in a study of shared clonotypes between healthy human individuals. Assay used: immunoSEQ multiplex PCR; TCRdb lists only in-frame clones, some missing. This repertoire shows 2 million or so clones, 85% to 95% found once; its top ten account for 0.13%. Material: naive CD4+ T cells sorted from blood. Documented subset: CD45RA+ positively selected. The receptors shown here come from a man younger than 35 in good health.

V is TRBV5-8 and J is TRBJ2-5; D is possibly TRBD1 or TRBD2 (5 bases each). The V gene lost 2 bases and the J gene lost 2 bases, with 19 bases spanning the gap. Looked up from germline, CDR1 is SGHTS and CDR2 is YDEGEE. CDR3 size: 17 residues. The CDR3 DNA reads TGTGCCAGCAGCTTTGGGGGATTCACCCCGTCTCAAGAGACCCAGTACTTC. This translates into CASSFGGFTPSQETQYF.

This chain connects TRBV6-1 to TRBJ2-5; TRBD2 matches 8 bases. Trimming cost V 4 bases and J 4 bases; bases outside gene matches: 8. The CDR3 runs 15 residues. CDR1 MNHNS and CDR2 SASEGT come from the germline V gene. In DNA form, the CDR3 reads TGTGCCAGCAGTGCCCCGGGAGGGAGGGGAGAGACCCAGTACTTC. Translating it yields CASSAPGGRGETQYF.

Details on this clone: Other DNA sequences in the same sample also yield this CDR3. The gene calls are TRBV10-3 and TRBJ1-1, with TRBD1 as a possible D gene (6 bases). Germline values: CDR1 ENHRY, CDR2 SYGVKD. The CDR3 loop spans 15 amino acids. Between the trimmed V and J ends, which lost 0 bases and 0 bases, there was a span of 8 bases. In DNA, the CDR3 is TGTGCCATCAGTGAGTCTGGGGGGCTGAACACTGAAGCTTTCTTT. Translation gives CAISESGGLNTEAFF.

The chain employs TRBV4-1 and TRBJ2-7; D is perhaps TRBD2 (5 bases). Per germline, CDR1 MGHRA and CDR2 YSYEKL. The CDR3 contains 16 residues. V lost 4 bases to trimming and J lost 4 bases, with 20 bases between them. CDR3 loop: CASSPILEASLYEQYF. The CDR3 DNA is TGCGCCAGCAGCCCCATCCTGGAGGCCAGCCTTTACGAGCAGTACTTC.

The CDR3 sequence: CASSQTQRGSYNEQFF. CDR3 sequence (DNA): TGTGCCAGCAGCCAAACTCAGCGGGGGAGCTACAATGAGCAGTTCTTC. The chain uses TRBV9 and TRBJ2-1, with 8 bases lining up with TRBD2. Germline assignment: CDR1 SGDLS and CDR2 YYNGEE. The CDR3 is 16 residues long. V lost 4 bases, J lost 3 bases, and 9 bases stayed unmatched.

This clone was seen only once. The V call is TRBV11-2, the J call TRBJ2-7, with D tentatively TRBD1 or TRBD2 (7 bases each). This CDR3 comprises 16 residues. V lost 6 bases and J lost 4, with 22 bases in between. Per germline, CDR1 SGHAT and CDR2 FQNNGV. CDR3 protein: CASSLKGRQGGYEQYF. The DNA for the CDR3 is TGTGCCAGCAGTCTAAAGGGTCGGCAGGGGGGGTACGAGCAGTACTTC.

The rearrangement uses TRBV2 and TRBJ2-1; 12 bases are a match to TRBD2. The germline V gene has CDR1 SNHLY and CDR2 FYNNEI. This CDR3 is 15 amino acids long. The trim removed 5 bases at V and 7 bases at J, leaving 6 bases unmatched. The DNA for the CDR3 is TGTGCCAGCAGTTTACTAGCGGGGGGAGGGAATGAGCAGTTCTTC. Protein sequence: CASSLLAGGGNEQFF.

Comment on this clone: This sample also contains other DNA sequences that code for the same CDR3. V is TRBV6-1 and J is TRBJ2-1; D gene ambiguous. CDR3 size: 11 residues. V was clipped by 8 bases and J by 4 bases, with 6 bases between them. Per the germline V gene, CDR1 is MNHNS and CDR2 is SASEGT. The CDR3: CASRGYNEQFF. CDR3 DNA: TGTGCCAGCCGTGGGTACAATGAGCAGTTCTTC.

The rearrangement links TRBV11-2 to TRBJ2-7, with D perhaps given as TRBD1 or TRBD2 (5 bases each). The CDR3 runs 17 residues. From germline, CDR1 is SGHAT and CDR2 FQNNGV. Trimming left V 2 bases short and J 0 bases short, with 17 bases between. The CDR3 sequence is CASSLLGRRDLSYEQYF. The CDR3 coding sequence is TGTGCCAGCAGCTTATTAGGTCGCAGGGACCTCTCCTACGAGCAGTACTTC.

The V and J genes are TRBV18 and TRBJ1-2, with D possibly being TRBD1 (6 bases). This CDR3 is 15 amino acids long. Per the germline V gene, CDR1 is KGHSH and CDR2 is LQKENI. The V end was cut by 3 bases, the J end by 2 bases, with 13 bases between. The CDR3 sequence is CASSPTGTPNYGYTF. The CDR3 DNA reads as TGTGCCAGCTCACCGACCGGGACACCCAACTATGGCTACACCTTC.

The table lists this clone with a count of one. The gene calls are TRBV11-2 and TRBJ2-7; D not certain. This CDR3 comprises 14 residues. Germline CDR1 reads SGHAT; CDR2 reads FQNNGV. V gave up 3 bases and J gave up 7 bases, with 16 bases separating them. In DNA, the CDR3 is TGTGCCAGCAGCTTCACGCCGGACGAGAAGGAGCAGTACTTC. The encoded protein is CASSFTPDEKEQYF.

CDR3 region: CAMGALTDGEQYF. The CDR3 nucleotides read TGTGCCATGGGGGCTTTGACGGACGGCGAGCAGTACTTC. J is TRBJ2-7 and V is TRBV10-3, with D perhaps matching TRBD1 (6 bases). The CDR3 has 13 amino acids. Germline V gene sequence: CDR1 ENHRY, CDR2 SYGVKD. The ends were cut back, 9 bases at V and 6 bases at J, with 18 bases in the middle.

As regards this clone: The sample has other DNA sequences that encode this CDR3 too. DNA for the CDR3: TGTGCCAGCAGTGAACGTTACAATGAGCAGTTCTTC. Protein: CASSERYNEQFF. The rearrangement links TRBV6-1 to TRBJ2-1; D call uncertain. Germline CDR1 and CDR2: MNHNS and SASEGT. This CDR3 spans 12 amino acids. V lost 2 bases and J lost 4, with 3 bases in between.

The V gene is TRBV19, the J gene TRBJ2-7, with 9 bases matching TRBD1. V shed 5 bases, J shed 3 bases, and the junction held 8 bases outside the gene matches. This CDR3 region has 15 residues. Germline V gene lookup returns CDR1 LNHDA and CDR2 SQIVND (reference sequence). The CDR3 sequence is CASSPRDRAVYEQYF. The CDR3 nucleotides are TGTGCCAGTAGTCCGAGGGACAGGGCGGTCTACGAGCAGTACTTC.

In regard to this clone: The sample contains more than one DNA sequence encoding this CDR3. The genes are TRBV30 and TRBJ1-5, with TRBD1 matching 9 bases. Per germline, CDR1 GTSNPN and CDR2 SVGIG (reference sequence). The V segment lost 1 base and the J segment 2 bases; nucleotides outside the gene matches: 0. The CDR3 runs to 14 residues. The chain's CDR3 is CAWSGTGGNQPQHF. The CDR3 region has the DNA TGTGCCTGGAGTGGGACAGGGGGCAATCAGCCCCAGCATTTT.

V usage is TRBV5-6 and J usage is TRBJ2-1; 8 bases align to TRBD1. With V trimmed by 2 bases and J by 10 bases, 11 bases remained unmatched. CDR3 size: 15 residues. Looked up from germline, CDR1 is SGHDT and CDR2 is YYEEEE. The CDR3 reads CASSFADREAGEQFF. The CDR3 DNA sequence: TGTGCCAGCAGCTTTGCGGACAGGGAGGCGGGCGAGCAGTTCTTC.

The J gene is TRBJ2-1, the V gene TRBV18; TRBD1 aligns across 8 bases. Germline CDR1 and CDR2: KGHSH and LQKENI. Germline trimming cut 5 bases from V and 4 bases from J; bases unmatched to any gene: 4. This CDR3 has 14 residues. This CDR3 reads CASSAQGAYNEQFF. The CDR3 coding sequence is TGTGCCAGCTCAGCCCAGGGGGCGTACAATGAGCAGTTCTTC.

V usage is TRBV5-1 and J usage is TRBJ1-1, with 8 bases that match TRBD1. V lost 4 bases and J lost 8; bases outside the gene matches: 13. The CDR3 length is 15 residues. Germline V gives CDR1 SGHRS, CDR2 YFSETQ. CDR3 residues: CASSPWTGTSHEAFF. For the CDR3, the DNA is TGCGCCAGCAGCCCATGGACAGGGACGTCCCACGAAGCTTTCTTT. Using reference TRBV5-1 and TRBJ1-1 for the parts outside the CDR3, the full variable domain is KAGVTQTPRYLIKTRGQQVTLSCSPISGHRSVSWYQQTPGQGLQFLFEYFSETQRNKGNFPGRFSGRQFSNSRSEMNVSTLELGDSALYLCASSPWTGTSHEAFFGQGTRLTVV.

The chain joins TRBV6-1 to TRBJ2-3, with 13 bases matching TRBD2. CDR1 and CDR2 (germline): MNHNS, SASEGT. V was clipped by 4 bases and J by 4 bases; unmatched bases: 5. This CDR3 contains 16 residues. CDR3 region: CASSATSGGQPDTQYF. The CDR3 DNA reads TGTGCCAGCAGTGCGACTAGCGGGGGGCAGCCAGATACGCAGTATTTT.

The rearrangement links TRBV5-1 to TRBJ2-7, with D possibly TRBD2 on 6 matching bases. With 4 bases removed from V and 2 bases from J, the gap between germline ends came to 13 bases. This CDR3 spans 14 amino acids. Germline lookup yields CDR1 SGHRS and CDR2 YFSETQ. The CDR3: CASSAGTDPYEQYF. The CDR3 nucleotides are TGCGCCAGCAGCGCCGGGACTGACCCCTACGAGCAGTACTTC.

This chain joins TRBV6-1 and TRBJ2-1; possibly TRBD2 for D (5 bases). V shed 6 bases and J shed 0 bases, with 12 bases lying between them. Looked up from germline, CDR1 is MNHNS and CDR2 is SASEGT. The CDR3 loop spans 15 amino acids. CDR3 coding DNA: TGTGCCAGCAGGGATAGCGATAGCTCCTACAATGAGCAGTTCTTC. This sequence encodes CASRDSDSSYNEQFF.

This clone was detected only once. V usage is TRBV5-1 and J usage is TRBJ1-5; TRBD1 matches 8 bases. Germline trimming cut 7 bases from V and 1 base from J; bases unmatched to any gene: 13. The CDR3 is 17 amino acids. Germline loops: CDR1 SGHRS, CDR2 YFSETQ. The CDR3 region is CASPQPGTGGSNQPQHF. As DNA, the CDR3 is TGCGCCAGCCCCCAACCTGGGACAGGTGGGAGCAATCAGCCCCAGCATTTT. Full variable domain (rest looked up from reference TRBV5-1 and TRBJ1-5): KAGVTQTPRYLIKTRGQQVTLSCSPISGHRSVSWYQQTPGQGLQFLFEYFSETQRNKGNFPGRFSGRQFSNSRSEMNVSTLELGDSALYLCASPQPGTGGSNQPQHFGDGTRLSIL.

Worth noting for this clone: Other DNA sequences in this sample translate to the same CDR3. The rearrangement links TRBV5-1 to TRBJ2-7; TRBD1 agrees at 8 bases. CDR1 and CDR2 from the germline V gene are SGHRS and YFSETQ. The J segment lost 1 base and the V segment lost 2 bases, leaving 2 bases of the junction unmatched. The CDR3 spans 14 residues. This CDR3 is CASSFTGGSYEQYF. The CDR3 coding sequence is TGCGCCAGCAGCTTTACAGGGGGGTCCTACGAGCAGTACTTC.

CDR3 in DNA: TGTGCCAGCAGTGAAGAGGGAATATCGCAGTTCTTC. This codes for CASSEEGISQFF. This rearrangement joins TRBV6-1 to TRBJ2-1; D is undetermined. The CDR3 runs 12 residues. V lost 1 base to trimming and J lost 12 bases, with 10 bases between them. Germline lookup yields CDR1 MNHNS and CDR2 SASEGT.

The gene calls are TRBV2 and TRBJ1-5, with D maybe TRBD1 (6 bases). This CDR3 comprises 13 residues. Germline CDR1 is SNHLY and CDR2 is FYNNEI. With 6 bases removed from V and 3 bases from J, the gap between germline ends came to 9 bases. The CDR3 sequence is CASRNRDNQPQHF. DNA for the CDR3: TGTGCCAGCAGGAACAGGGACAATCAGCCCCAGCATTTT.

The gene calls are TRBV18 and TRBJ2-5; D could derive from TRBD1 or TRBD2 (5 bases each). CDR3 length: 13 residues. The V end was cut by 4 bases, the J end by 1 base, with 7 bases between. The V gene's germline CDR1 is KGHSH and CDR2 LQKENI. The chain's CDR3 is CASSRDGQETQYF. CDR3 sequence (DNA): TGTGCCAGCTCACGGGACGGCCAAGAGACCCAGTACTTC.

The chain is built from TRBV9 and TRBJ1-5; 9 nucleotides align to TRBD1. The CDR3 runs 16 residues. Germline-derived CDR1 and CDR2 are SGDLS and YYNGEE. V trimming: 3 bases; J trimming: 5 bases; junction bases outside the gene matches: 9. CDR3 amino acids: CASSAGTGKEDQPQHF. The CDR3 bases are TGTGCCAGCAGCGCCGGGACAGGGAAAGAGGATCAGCCCCAGCATTTT.

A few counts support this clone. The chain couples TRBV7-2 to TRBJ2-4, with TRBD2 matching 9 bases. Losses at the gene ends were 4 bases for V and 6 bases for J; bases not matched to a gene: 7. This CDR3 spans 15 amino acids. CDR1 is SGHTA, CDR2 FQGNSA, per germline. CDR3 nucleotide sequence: TGTGCCAGCAGCTCAACCGGGACTAGCAGAAACATTCAGTACTTC. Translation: CASSSTGTSRNIQYF. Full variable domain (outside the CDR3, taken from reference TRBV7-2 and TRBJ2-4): GAGVSQSPSNKVTEKGKDVELRCDPISGHTALYWYRQSLGQGLEFLIYFQGNSAPDKSGLPSDRFSAERTGGSVSTLTIQRTQQEDSAVYLCASSSTGTSRNIQYFGAGTRLSVL.

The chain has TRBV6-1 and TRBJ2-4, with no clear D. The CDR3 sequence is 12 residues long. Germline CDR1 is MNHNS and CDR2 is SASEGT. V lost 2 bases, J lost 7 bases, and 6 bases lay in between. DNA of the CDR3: TGTGCCAGCAGTGAAATGAGGAACATTCAGTACTTC. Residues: CASSEMRNIQYF.

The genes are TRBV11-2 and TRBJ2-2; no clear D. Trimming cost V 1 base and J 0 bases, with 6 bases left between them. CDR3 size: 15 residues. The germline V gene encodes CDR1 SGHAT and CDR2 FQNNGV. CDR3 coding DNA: TGTGCCAGCAGCTTAGGGGCCGCGAACACCGGGGAGCTGTTTTTT. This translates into CASSLGAANTGELFF.

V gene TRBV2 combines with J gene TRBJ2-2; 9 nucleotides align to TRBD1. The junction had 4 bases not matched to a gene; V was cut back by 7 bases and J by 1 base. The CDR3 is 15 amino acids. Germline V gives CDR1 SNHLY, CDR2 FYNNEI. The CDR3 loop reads CASTLDRGNTGELFF. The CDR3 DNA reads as TGTGCCAGCACCCTGGACAGGGGGAACACCGGGGAGCTGTTTTTT.